The 28 T cell receptor beta chains below come from one sample, sequenced in a study of blood T cell repertoires in COVID-19. Sequenced by immunoSEQ multiplex PCR; TCRdb stores in-frame clones only, minus some. The table has approximately 170,000 clones, under 85% seen once. The sample comprised PBMCs or T cells enriched from blood (not recorded which). These receptors were collected from a man aged 45 to 65 who had recovered from COVID-19.

V gene TRBV7-2 combines with J gene TRBJ1-3; a possible D gene is TRBD1 (6 bases). This CDR3 spans 15 amino acids. The V gene lost 4 bases and the J gene lost 4 bases, with 14 bases spanning the gap. Germline assignment: CDR1 SGHTA and CDR2 FQGNSA. As DNA, the CDR3 is TGTGCCAGCAGCTCCTCCGTCAGGGGAGGAAACACCATATATTTT. The encoded protein is CASSSSVRGGNTIYF.

The CDR3 is CASWGTGSREKLFF. CDR3 DNA: TGTGCCAGTTGGGGGACAGGATCTAGGGAAAAACTGTTTTTT. This sequence joins TRBV19 and TRBJ1-4; TRBD1 agrees at 8 bases. V was clipped by 8 bases and J by 8 bases; unmatched bases: 10. The CDR3 covers 14 residues. CDR1 and CDR2 (germline): LNHDA, SQIVND (reference sequence).

This rearrangement joins TRBV20-1 to TRBJ1-2; D not resolved. The CDR3 is 12 residues long. V lost 3 bases to trimming and J lost 0 bases, with 5 bases between them. Per the germline V gene, CDR1 is DFQATT and CDR2 is SNEGSKA (reference sequence). CDR3 loop: CSASIANYGYTF. For the CDR3, the DNA is TGCAGTGCTAGTATAGCTAACTATGGCTACACCTTC.

The table lists this clone with a few counts. The chain joins TRBV5-8 to TRBJ2-4; TRBD1 matches at 9 bases. Germline V gives CDR1 SGHTS, CDR2 YDEGEE. There are 16 residues in the CDR3. J gave up 6 bases and V 0 bases, and 7 bases lay outside the gene matches. The CDR3 is CASSLEGQGFINIQYF. Written as DNA, the CDR3 is TGTGCCAGCAGCTTGGAGGGACAGGGCTTTATAAACATTCAGTACTTC.

V usage is TRBV6-5 and J usage is TRBJ1-5; 7 bases map to TRBD1. Germline V gene lookup returns CDR1 MNHEY and CDR2 SVGAGI. The CDR3 length is 13 residues. V gave up 2 bases and J gave up 9 bases; unmatched junction bases: 4. DNA of the CDR3: TGTGCCAGCAGTTACGAGGGGGCGGGGCCCCAGCATTTT. It is translated as CASSYEGAGPQHF.

The J gene is TRBJ2-3, the V gene TRBV7-3, with D hard to call. The V end was cut by 3 bases, the J end by 2 bases, with 12 bases between. This CDR3 spans 15 amino acids. Germline-derived CDR1 and CDR2 are SGHTA and FQGTGA. CDR3 in amino acids: CASSFNTANTDTQYF. For the CDR3, the DNA is TGTGCCAGCAGCTTCAATACAGCCAACACAGATACGCAGTATTTT.

The chain recombines TRBV19 with TRBJ1-5; D might be TRBD1 (6 bases). CDR3 length equals 13 residues. The germline gives CDR1 LNHDA, CDR2 SQIVND (reference sequence). V dropped 6 bases and J dropped 7 bases, with 13 bases sitting between them. In DNA form, the CDR3 reads TGTGCCAGTAGCGGACAGAGGGTGCAGCCCCAGCATTTT. It is translated as CASSGQRVQPQHF.

The chain uses TRBV5-1 and TRBJ2-7, with 7 bases matching TRBD1. Trimming cost V 6 bases and J 1 base; bases outside gene matches: 4. Germline V CDR1 and CDR2: SGHRS, YFSETQ. This CDR3 has 13 residues. The CDR3 DNA follows: TGCGCCAGCACTGAGGGGGCGTCCTACGAGCAGTACTTC. Its protein is CASTEGASYEQYF.

This clone was observed a handful of times. The chain uses TRBV10-3 and TRBJ2-1; D remains unclear. Germline V lookup: CDR1 ENHRY, CDR2 SYGVKD. Trimming left V 4 bases short and J 12 bases short, with 13 bases between. The CDR3 has 12 amino acids. The CDR3 reads CAISADEGAQFF. Written as DNA, the CDR3 is TGTGCCATCAGTGCCGACGAAGGAGCGCAGTTCTTC.

This sequence joins TRBV6-1 and TRBJ2-7; tentative D call: TRBD1 (5 bases). The germline CDR1 and CDR2 sequences are MNHNS and SASEGT. Trimming left V 1 base short and J 0 bases short, with 7 bases between. The CDR3 is made up of 14 amino acids. The CDR3, as DNA: TGTGCCAGCAGTGAAGGGACACACTCCTACGAGCAGTACTTC. It yields the protein CASSEGTHSYEQYF.

About this clone: Compared with germline, one end of the junction differs, possibly owing to a read error. The genes are TRBV5-1 and TRBJ1-4; 7 positions match TRBD1. There are 15 residues in the CDR3. Per the germline V gene, CDR1 is SGHRS and CDR2 is YFSETQ. CDR3 protein: CASRLDRPTNEKLFF. CDR3 coding DNA: TGCGCCAGCAGGTTGGACAGGCCAACTAATGAAAAACTGTTTTTT.

This clone was detected a few times. V and J are TRBV5-4 and TRBJ1-2; 7 bases agree with TRBD1. Germline CDR1 and CDR2: SGHNT and YYREEE (reference sequence). This CDR3 is 13 amino acids long. The trim removed 5 bases at V and 4 bases at J, leaving 5 bases unmatched. CDR3 nucleotide sequence: TGTGCCAGCAGACCCGGGACAGCCTATGGCTACACCTTC. Protein sequence: CASRPGTAYGYTF.

The chain combines TRBV2 with TRBJ1-2; a possible D gene is TRBD1 (5 bases). Trimming removed 1 base at V and 4 bases at J, with 7 bases between. Germline CDR1 SNHLY, CDR2 FYNNEI. The CDR3 runs to 13 residues. The DNA of the CDR3 is TGTGCCAGCAGTGAAGACAGGAGCTATGGCTACACCTTC. Amino acids: CASSEDRSYGYTF. The whole variable domain, remainder taken from reference TRBV2 and TRBJ1-2, is EPEVTQTPSHQVTQMGQEVILRCVPISNHLYFYWYRQILGQKVEFLVSFYNNEISEKSEIFDDQFSVERPDGSNFTLKIRSTKLEDSAMYFCASSEDRSYGYTFGSGTRLTVV.

The genes are TRBV6-4 and TRBJ2-7, with no clear D. There are 16 residues in the CDR3. V was pared by 3 bases and J by 7 bases, with 22 bases between. Germline V gene data show CDR1 as MRHNA and CDR2 as SNTAGT. The CDR3 nucleotides read TGTGCCAGCAGTGATCCGGAATCGGGTTCCTTCCTAGAGCAGTACTTC. As protein: CASSDPESGSFLEQYF.

The genes are TRBV29-1 and TRBJ1-1, with D tentatively TRBD1 (5 bases). Per the germline V gene, CDR1 is SQVTM and CDR2 is ANQGSEA. Trimming removed 3 bases from V and 5 bases from J, with 13 bases in between. The CDR3 extends over 13 amino acids. CDR3 DNA: TGCAGCGTTGATCAAAGGGGAAGGACTGAAGCTTTCTTT. Translated: CSVDQRGRTEAFF.

The gene calls are TRBV9 and TRBJ1-2; 8 bases line up with TRBD1. The CDR3 is made up of 15 amino acids. The J segment lost 4 bases and the V segment lost 0 bases, leaving 5 bases of the junction unmatched. Per germline, CDR1 SGDLS and CDR2 YYNGEE. CDR3 in amino acids: CASSVGDRSGYGYTF. CDR3 DNA sequence: TGTGCCAGCAGCGTAGGGGACAGGTCAGGCTATGGCTACACCTTC.

This clone was picked up a small number of times. J is TRBJ2-1 and V is TRBV19; weak D call: TRBD1 (5 bases). Between the trimmed V and J ends, which lost 3 bases and 10 bases, there was a span of 10 bases. Germline V gene data show CDR1 as LNHDA and CDR2 as SQIVND (reference sequence). This CDR3 comprises 12 residues. This chain's CDR3 is CASSILWGEQFF. Written as DNA, the CDR3 is TGTGCCAGTAGTATTCTGTGGGGCGAGCAGTTCTTC.

The V call is TRBV2, the J call TRBJ1-5, with D unclear. CDR3 size: 13 residues. Germline loops: CDR1 SNHLY, CDR2 FYNNEI. V dropped 7 bases and J dropped 3 bases, with 10 bases sitting between them. CDR3: CASIREPNQPQHF. The CDR3 nucleotides read TGTGCCAGCATCCGCGAACCCAATCAGCCCCAGCATTTT.

The sample holds a few counts of this clone. J is TRBJ1-3 and V is TRBV6-5, with TRBD1 matching over 9 bases. The J segment lost 6 bases and the V segment lost 6 bases, leaving 9 bases of the junction unmatched. CDR1 MNHEY and CDR2 SVGAGI come from the germline V gene. The CDR3 has 15 amino acids. The CDR3 protein is CASSFGQGSSNTIYF. Written as DNA, the CDR3 is TGTGCCAGCAGCTTCGGACAGGGGTCGTCAAACACCATATATTTT.

This sequence joins TRBV18 and TRBJ1-3; no reliable D call. Trimming took off 1 base at V and 1 base at J, with 8 bases between the two ends. The CDR3 has 15 amino acids. Germline CDR1 is KGHSH and CDR2 is LQKENI. CDR3 bases: TGTGCCAGCTCACCACTCGCGGGTTCTGGAAACACCATATATTTT. This sequence encodes CASSPLAGSGNTIYF.

The gene calls are TRBV9 and TRBJ2-2, with 9 positions matching TRBD2. Germline V gene sequence: CDR1 SGDLS, CDR2 YYNGEE. V gave up 2 bases and J gave up 5 bases; unmatched junction bases: 4. CDR3 length equals 15 residues. CDR3 DNA: TGTGCCAGCAGCGTCGCTAGCGGGGTAACCGGGGAGCTGTTTTTT. It encodes CASSVASGVTGELFF.

The chain combines TRBV6-4 with TRBJ2-1; 7 bases fit TRBD2. The CDR3 is made up of 15 amino acids. V lost 4 bases, J lost 0 bases, and 3 bases stayed unmatched. Germline assignment: CDR1 MRHNA and CDR2 SNTAGT. Here the CDR3 reads CASSVASGSYNEQFF. The CDR3, as DNA: TGTGCCAGCAGTGTAGCTAGCGGCTCCTACAATGAGCAGTTCTTC.

The chain joins TRBV5-8 to TRBJ1-2, with TRBD1 matching 7 bases. Trimming took 4 bases from V and 5 from J; bases not matched to a gene: 8. The CDR3 extends over 14 amino acids. In germline, CDR1 is SGHTS, CDR2 YDEGEE. The CDR3 spells CASSSNRGEYGYTF. The CDR3 bases are TGTGCCAGCAGCAGCAACAGGGGTGAATATGGCTACACCTTC.

The chain couples TRBV6-5 to TRBJ1-6, with TRBD1 as a possible D gene (5 bases). Germline CDR1 and CDR2: MNHEY and SVGAGI. The CDR3 totals 15 residues. V was pared by 1 base and J by 8 bases, with 12 bases between. For the CDR3, the DNA is TGTGCCAGCAGTTACTTGAGACAGAGATATTCACCCCTCCACTTT. Translated: CASSYLRQRYSPLHF.

The V gene is TRBV4-1, the J gene TRBJ2-3; 7 bases align to TRBD1. The CDR3 runs to 16 residues. V lost 1 base, J lost 4 bases, and 8 bases stayed unmatched. Germline CDR1 and CDR2: MGHRA and YSYEKL. The CDR3 is CASSQGPPQGSDTQYF. DNA for the CDR3: TGCGCCAGCAGCCAAGGTCCCCCACAGGGGTCAGATACGCAGTATTTT.

V is TRBV12-5 and J is TRBJ2-2; TRBD2 matches at 12 bases. Trimming cost V 3 bases and J 1 base; bases outside gene matches: 0. The CDR3 has 16 amino acids. Germline CDR1 reads LGHNT; CDR2 reads FRNRAP. The CDR3 spells CASGLLAGGNTGELFF. CDR3 DNA: TGTGCTAGTGGTTTACTAGCGGGGGGGAACACCGGGGAGCTGTTTTTT.

This clone was observed a handful of times. Additional DNA sequences in this sample encode the identical CDR3. J is TRBJ1-1 and V is TRBV7-9; D is possibly TRBD1 (6 bases). Trimming shortened V by 5 bases and J by 4 bases, and 11 bases separated the two germline ends. This CDR3 comprises 13 residues. The germline gives CDR1 SEHNR, CDR2 FQNEAQ (reference sequence). CDR3 bases: TGTGCCAGCAGCACCGCAGGGGTCACTGAAGCTTTCTTT. This codes for CASSTAGVTEAFF.

The rearrangement joins TRBV2 to TRBJ1-3; D perhaps matches TRBD1 (5 bases). Trimming cost V 6 bases and J 4 bases, with 16 bases left between them. CDR1 and CDR2 from the germline V gene are SNHLY and FYNNEI. This CDR3 spans 15 amino acids. DNA for the CDR3: TGTGCCAGCAGCGGAACGGGACTGAGAGGAAACACCATATATTTT. Encoded protein: CASSGTGLRGNTIYF.